Listed here are 3 T cell receptor beta chains from one sample, sequenced in a study of T cells in Graves' hyperthyroidism and ophthalmopathy. Researchers amplified the TCR beta CDR3 regions from RNA transcripts. Carried out on the TCR CDR3, a first-round RT-PCR used the HTBI primer set. TCRdb re-analysed the multiplex PCR reads in MiXCR, keeping a single row per CDR3 protein. The table has 400,000 to 500,000 distinct CDR3 sequences, about an eighth seen once. The sequenced sample consisted of blood. These receptors were taken from a woman under 30 with Graves' hyperthyroidism.

The rearrangement joins TRBV24-1 to TRBJ1-5; 7 bases match TRBD1. There are 13 residues in the CDR3. V lost 9 bases and J lost 3; bases outside the gene matches: 4. CDR1 is KGHDR and CDR2 is SFDVKD in the germline V gene. The chain's CDR3 is CATQDRNNQPQHF. The CDR3 DNA is TGTGCCACCCAGGACAGGAACAATCAGCCCCAGCATTTT.

The V call is TRBV6-1, the J call TRBJ2-1; TRBD2 matches 11 bases. CDR3 length equals 19 residues. CDR1 and CDR2 from the germline V gene are MNHNS and SASEGT. V was clipped by 8 bases and J by 0 bases; unmatched bases: 15. The CDR3 coding sequence is TGTGCCAGCTCACCATCCCCGACTAGCGGGACCGTCTCCTACAATGAGCAGTTCTTC. It yields the protein CASSPSPTSGTVSYNEQFF.

The V gene is TRBV7-6, the J gene TRBJ2-1; D is perhaps TRBD1 (6 bases). V lost 3 bases and J 5 bases, leaving 14 bases between the germline ends. This CDR3 is 15 amino acids long. Germline V lookup: CDR1 SGHVS, CDR2 FNYEAQ. In DNA, the CDR3 is TGTGCCAGCAGCTTTCCAGGGACACCCCACAATGAGCAGTTCTTC. Protein sequence: CASSFPGTPHNEQFF.